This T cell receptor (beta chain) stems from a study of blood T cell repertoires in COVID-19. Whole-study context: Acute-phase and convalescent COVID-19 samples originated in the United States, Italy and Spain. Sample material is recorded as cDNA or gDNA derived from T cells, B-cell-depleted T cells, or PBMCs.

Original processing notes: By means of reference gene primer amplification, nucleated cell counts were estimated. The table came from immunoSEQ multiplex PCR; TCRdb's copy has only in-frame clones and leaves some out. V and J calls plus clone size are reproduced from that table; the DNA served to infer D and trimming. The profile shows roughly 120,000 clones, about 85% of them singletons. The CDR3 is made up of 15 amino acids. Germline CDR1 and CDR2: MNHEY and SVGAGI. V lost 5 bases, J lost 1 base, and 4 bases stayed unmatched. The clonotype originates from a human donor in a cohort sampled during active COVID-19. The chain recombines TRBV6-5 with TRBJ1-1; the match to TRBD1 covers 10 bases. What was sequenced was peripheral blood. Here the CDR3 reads CASSKRTGGNTEAFF. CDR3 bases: TGTGCCAGCAGTAAAAGGACAGGGGGGAACACTGAAGCTTTCTTT.